A selection of T cell receptor beta chains follows, all from one sample in a study of blood T cell repertoires in COVID-19. Sequencing used immunoSEQ multiplex PCR; TCRdb keeps in-frame clones, though not all of them. Of under 20,000 clones in the sample, nearly 90% were seen once. What was sequenced was peripheral blood. The receptors were gathered from a man in his 60s with active COVID-19. CDR3s include the opening cysteine and the closing phenylalanine or tryptophan. A D gene is named only where the DNA matches it firmly. Size values are once, few and many counts, or a class for expanded clones, and some rows have none.

NA | TRBJ2-3 | NA | TRBV24-1 | 12 | TGTGCCACCAGTGATTGGGGAGGATCGCAGTATTTT | CATSDWGGSQYF
NA | TRBJ2-3 | NA | TRBV11-2 | 16 | TGTGCCAGCAGCTTAGCATGGTACGGGGTCGCAGATACGCAGTATTTT | CASSLAWYGVADTQYF
NA | TRBJ2-2 | NA | TRBV7-9 | 14 | TGTGCCAGCAGCCCTGACACCAACACCGGGGAGCTGTTTTTT | CASSPDTNTGELFF
NA | TRBJ2-1 | NA | TRBV14 | 12 | TGTGCCAGCAGTATGGAGTGGGATGAGCAGTTCTTC | CASSMEWDEQFF
once | TRBJ2-2 | NA | TRBV6-5 | 11 | TGTGCCAGCAGTTTCGCCGGGGAGCTGTTTTTT | CASSFAGELFF
NA | TRBJ2-3 | TRBD2 | TRBV10-3 | 15 | TGTGCCATCAGCCGGACTAGCGGGAGCACAGATACGCAGTATTTT | CAISRTSGSTDTQYF
NA | TRBJ2-1 | TRBD1 | TRBV5-4 | 15 | TGTGCCAGCTCAAACCAGGGGGAAGGTTTCAATGAGCAGTTCTTC | CASSNQGEGFNEQFF
once | TRBJ2-3 | NA | TRBV19 | 15 | TGTGCCAGTAGTACCCCCGGAGAAAACACAGATACGCAGTATTTT | CASSTPGENTDTQYF
NA | TRBJ2-3 | TRBD2 | TRBV6-4 | 15 | TGTGCCAGCAGTGCTGGGACTAGCGCTTACGATACGCAGTATTTT | CASSAGTSAYDTQYF
NA | TRBJ2-3 | NA | TRBV9 | 14 | TGTGCCAGCAGCGTAGTAGGGGGAACAGATACGCAGTATTTT | CASSVVGGTDTQYF
NA | TRBJ1-1 | TRBD1 | TRBV5-1 | 16 | TGCGCCAGCAGCTTTGGACAGGGAGGGGTAGGCACTGAAGCTTTCTTT | CASSFGQGGVGTEAFF
NA | TRBJ2-7 | NA | TRBV15 | 16 | TGTGCCACCAGCAGAGATATCGCCCAGGGGCCGTACGAGCAGTACTTC | CATSRDIAQGPYEQYF
NA | TRBJ1-2 | NA | TRBV19 | 12 | TGTGCCAGTAGTAGCGGGACCTTCGGCTACACCTTC | CASSSGTFGYTF
NA | TRBJ2-1 | NA | TRBV5-1 | 14 | TGCGCCAGCAGCTTGTTACAGAACTACAATGAGCAGTTCTTC | CASSLLQNYNEQFF
NA | TRBJ2-3 | TRBD2 | TRBV30 | 14 | TGTGCCTGGAGCACTAGCGGGGGCACAGATACGCAGTATTTT | CAWSTSGGTDTQYF
NA | TRBJ1-2 | NA | TRBV5-4 | 14 | TGTGCCAGCAGCGACGGAGGGGCCAGCTATGGCTACACCTTC | CASSDGGASYGYTF
NA | TRBJ2-7 | NA | TRBV9 | 15 | TGTGCCAGCAGCGTGGGCAGGGCCGACTCCTACGAGCAGTACTTC | CASSVGRADSYEQYF
NA | TRBJ1-6 | TRBD1 | TRBV7-9 | 16 | TGTGCCAGCAGCCCAGGACAGGTGTTCTATAATTCACCCCTCCACTTT | CASSPGQVFYNSPLHF
NA | TRBJ1-2 | NA | TRBV3-1/TRBV3-2 | 15 | TGTGCCAGCAGCCAATCGGACAGAGAAGCCTATGGCTACACCTTC | CASSQSDREAYGYTF
NA | TRBJ1-1 | NA | TRBV5-1 | 15 | TGCGCCAGCAGCCGAGAAGGGAGCGCGGACACTGAAGCTTTCTTT | CASSREGSADTEAFF
NA | TRBJ2-5 | TRBD2 | TRBV19 | 16 | TGTGCCAGTAGTATTTCTAGCGGGGGGGCGGAAGAGACCCAGTACTTC | CASSISSGGAEETQYF
NA | TRBJ1-3 | NA | TRBV10-3 | 14 | TGTGCCATCCGTGAGGCTAATGGTGGAAACACCATATATTTT | CAIREANGGNTIYF
NA | TRBJ2-7 | TRBD1 | TRBV19 | 14 | TGTGCCAGTAGTCCGACAGGGGCCACCTACGAGCAGTACTTC | CASSPTGATYEQYF
NA | TRBJ1-4 | NA | TRBV27 | 14 | TGTGCCAGTGGGCTTCAGGGCATGGGAGAAAAACTGTTTTTT | CASGLQGMGEKLFF
NA | TRBJ2-1 | NA | TRBV24-1 | 16 | TGTGCCACCAGTGCTCCATCAGGGAGGTCCTACAATGAGCAGTTCTTC | CATSAPSGRSYNEQFF
NA | TRBJ2-3 | TRBD1 | TRBV11-2 | 14 | TGTGCCAGCAGGGGACAGGGGCTAGCAGATACGCAGTATTTT | CASRGQGLADTQYF
NA | TRBJ2-1 | TRBD2 | TRBV27 | 10 | TGTGCCACGGGACTAAATGAGCAGTTCTTC | CATGLNEQFF
once | TRBJ2-3 | NA | TRBV6-2/TRBV6-3 | 14 | TGTGCCAGCAGCCCGGGTTATGAGGCAGATACGCAGTATTTT | CASSPGYEADTQYF
NA | TRBJ2-3 | TRBD2 | TRBV29-1 | 14 | TGCAGCGTTGTCTTAGCGGGGGCCACAGATACGCAGTATTTT | CSVVLAGATDTQYF
NA | TRBJ2-3 | NA | TRBV5-3 | 16 | TGTGCCAGAAGCTTGGCGGGTGTATGTAGCACAGATACGCAGTATTTT | CARSLAGVCSTDTQYF
NA | TRBJ1-1 | NA | TRBV2 | 11 | TGTGCCAGCAGTGGGACAGTCATGGCTTTCTTT | CASSGTVMAFF
NA | TRBJ2-7 | NA | TRBV29-1 | 15 | TGCAGCGCGATCCTTATGAGGGCCGGCTCCTACGAGCAGTACTTC | CSAILMRAGSYEQYF
NA | TRBJ2-7 | TRBD2 | TRBV28 | 16 | TGTGCCAGCAGTGAACTTTGGAGCGGGAGGAGAAACGAGCAGTACTTC | CASSELWSGRRNEQYF
NA | TRBJ1-3 | NA | TRBV2 | 13 | TGTGCCAGCAGTGTGCGGATCGGAGACACCATATATTTT | CASSVRIGDTIYF
NA | TRBJ2-3 | TRBD2 | TRBV28 | 15 | TGTGCCAGCAGTCCTAGCGGGGAAAACACAGATACGCAGTATTTT | CASSPSGENTDTQYF
NA | TRBJ2-1 | NA | TRBV5-5 | 14 | TGTGCCAGCAGCCTTAGCGTAAGGAACAATGAGCAGTTCTTC | CASSLSVRNNEQFF
NA | TRBJ1-1 | NA | TRBV5-1 | 18 | TGCGCCAGCAGTTTTCACCCCGCAGGGGTACCGTCCGGGACTGAAGCTTTCTTT | CASSFHPAGVPSGTEAFF
medium-sized | TRBJ1-1 | TRBD1 | TRBV7-9 | 12 | TGTGCCAGCAGCAGGGACAGCTTTGAAGCTTTCTTT | CASSRDSFEAFF
NA | TRBJ2-4 | TRBD2 | TRBV6-6 | 16 | TGTGCCAGCAGGGGGACTAGCGGGAGGCAGGTGGACATTCAGTACTTC | CASRGTSGRQVDIQYF
NA | TRBJ2-3 | NA | TRBV21-1 | 14 | TGTGCCAGCAGGGACTGCTATAGCACAGATACGCAGTATTTT | CASRDCYSTDTQYF
NA | TRBJ1-3 | NA | TRBV19 | 18 | TGTGCCAGTACTCGGTCAGGAAGAGGGCCCCGAGGTGGAAACACCATATATTTT | CASTRSGRGPRGGNTIYF
NA | TRBJ2-7 | TRBD2 | TRBV5-1 | 14 | TGCGCCAGCAGCCGGGAGGGACAAATCTACGAGCAGTACTTC | CASSREGQIYEQYF
NA | TRBJ2-6 | TRBD2 | TRBV18 | 18 | TGTGCCAGCTCACCAACCCTAGCGGGAGGAACGGGGGCCAACGTCCTGACTTTC | CASSPTLAGGTGANVLTF
NA | TRBJ2-1 | TRBD2 | TRBV6-5 | 15 | TGTGCCAGCAGGAGGGCTAGCGGGGGGGCAGGTGAGCAGTTCTTC | CASRRASGGAGEQFF
NA | TRBJ2-7 | TRBD2 | TRBV5-3 | 14 | TGTGCCAGAAGCGTAGGGACTAGCGGCTACGAGCAGTACTTC | CARSVGTSGYEQYF
NA | TRBJ2-7 | NA | TRBV7-2 | 13 | TGTGCCAGCAGCTTTTTTGGGCGCTACGAGCAGTACTTC | CASSFFGRYEQYF
NA | TRBJ2-5 | TRBD1 | TRBV5-1 | 13 | TGCGCCAGCAGCTCGACAGGGGTGGAGACCCAGTACTTC | CASSSTGVETQYF
NA | TRBJ1-5 | NA | TRBV30 | 13 | TGTGCCTGGAGTGCCGGGGAGAATCAGCCCCAGCATTTT | CAWSAGENQPQHF